This T cell receptor beta chain was sequenced for a study of tumor and adjacent non-tumor tissue in lung cancer. Looking at the study overall: Patients comprised some eleven adenocarcinoma, a couple of squamous cell carcinoma and 1 small cell lung cancer. The patients, around 10 men and 4 to 6 women, were about 30 to 85 with stage I to III disease.

Regarding this clonotype: The antigen remains unidentified. An end of the junction does not agree with germline; a read error may underlie this.

No cell sorting was done before RNA was extracted from the tissue. Newly diagnosed lung cancer patients had thoracic surgery in China, August–November 2014, without prior chemotherapy. General observations from the study: TCR diversity was significantly greater in tumor than normal lung tissue.

The library came from three nested PCR rounds adapted from ARM-PCR protocols. TCRdb itself ran the multiplex PCR reads through MiXCR, one entry per CDR3 protein. The table shows about 76,000 distinct CDR3 sequences, with around two thirds occurring only once. The TCR originated in a woman aged 70 to 79 with non-small cell lung cancer. Sequencing input: lung tumor tissue.

The CDR3 coding sequence is TGTGCCAGCAGCTCCTCTACAGGGAATACAGATACGCAGTTTTTT. Its translation is CASSSSTGNTDTQFF. The chain recombines TRBV7-9 with TRBJ2-3, with a tentative D call TRBD1 (6 bases). This CDR3 spans 15 amino acids. Germline V gene sequence: CDR1 SEHNR, CDR2 FQNEAQ (reference sequence).